These 2 T cell receptor beta chains came from one sample sequenced in a study of T cell changes during pregnancy in multiple sclerosis. TCRdb keeps only in-frame clones here, not all; method: immunoSEQ multiplex PCR. This table has approximately 68,000 clones, just over 90% appearing once. Sequencing was performed on peripheral blood, taken in the second trimester of pregnancy. The source of these receptors is a female donor with multiple sclerosis, enrolled in a pregnancy study.

The rearrangement links TRBV30 to TRBJ1-2; 9 bases agree with TRBD1. The CDR3 loop spans 14 amino acids. CDR1 and CDR2 (germline): GTSNPN, SVGIG (reference sequence). After removal of 6 bases from V and 5 bases from J, the junction contained 10 bases not matched to a gene. As DNA, the CDR3 is TGTGCCTGCAGACAGCCCGGGACAGGGTATGGCTACACCTTC. Residues: CACRQPGTGYGYTF.

J is TRBJ1-5 and V is TRBV30; D may be TRBD1 (5 bases). This CDR3 comprises 12 residues. Germline V lookup: CDR1 GTSNPN, CDR2 SVGIG (reference sequence). V lost 5 bases and J 3 bases, leaving 8 bases between the germline ends. For the CDR3, the DNA is TGTGCCTGGGGGGGGTACAATCAGCCCCAGCATTTT. Its protein is CAWGGYNQPQHF.